This T cell receptor (beta chain) originates from a study of T cells in narcolepsy. For the study at large: Healthy controls were enrolled alongside patients with narcolepsy type 1 or type 2. Study outcomes and limitations: Comparing one patient's CSF and blood CD4+ clonotypes highlighted HCRT- and TRIB2-specific autoreactive clonotypes. Reportedly, autoreactive clonotypes were serially detected in patients' blood but not controls'. No autoreactive T cell clone sequences appeared in some memory CD4+ repertoires.

Repertoires were generated with immunoSEQ multiplex PCR, while TCRdb's copy carries only in-frame clones and drops some. The repertoire holds nearly 25,000 clones, with 50% to 65% as singletons. Concerning this clone itself: Its antigen is undetermined.

Sequencing was performed on memory (CD45RA-) CD4+ T cells from blood. The clonotype was recovered from a human donor in good health.

The DNA for the CDR3 is TGTGCCAGCAGCCAAGAACAGGGGGTTAGCTACACCTTC. Its protein is CASSQEQGVSYTF. The chain uses TRBV4-2 and TRBJ1-2, with TRBD1 identical over 8 bases. Germline assignment: CDR1 LGHNA and CDR2 YNFKEQ. V dropped 0 bases and J dropped 9; count of bases not matched to a gene: 3. The CDR3 contains 13 residues.